A single sample gave rise to the 11 T cell receptor beta chains below, sequenced in a study of shared clonotypes between healthy human individuals. Sequencing was performed with immunoSEQ multiplex PCR; in TCRdb, only in-frame clones are kept and a portion is missing. This sample has 180,000 or so clones, with approximately 92% found just once. Sequenced: naive CD4+ T cells sorted from blood. Subset noted: CD45RA+ positively selected. Receptor source: a woman aged 25 to 39 in good health.

The chain recombines TRBV7-6 with TRBJ2-5, with D perhaps matching TRBD1 (5 bases). The J call may be in error: the DNA end matches TRBJ2-7 better. The CDR3 has 15 residues. CDR1 SGHVS and CDR2 FNYEAQ come from the germline V gene. DNA of the CDR3: TGTGCCAGCAGCAGGCGGTGGGGCTGGTACTACGAGCAGTACTTC. This gives the protein CASSRRWGWYYEQYF.

The V and J genes are TRBV15 and TRBJ2-7, with TRBD2 identical over 10 bases. The CDR3 totals 17 residues. With V trimmed by 0 bases and J by 2 bases, 7 bases remained unmatched. Germline V CDR1 and CDR2: LNHNV, YYDKDF (reference sequence). The CDR3 region has the DNA TGTGCCACCAGCAGAGATTGGACTAGCGGAGACACCTACGAGCAGTACTTC. Encoded protein: CATSRDWTSGDTYEQYF.

The rearrangement links TRBV7-9 to TRBJ2-5; D not resolved. Germline V gene data show CDR1 as SEHNR and CDR2 as FQNEAQ (reference sequence). Between the trimmed V and J ends, which lost 5 bases and 5 bases, there was a span of 15 bases. The CDR3 length is 14 residues. The CDR3 here is CASSQEVIVETQYF. The CDR3 nucleotides are TGTGCCAGCAGCCAAGAGGTTATAGTGGAGACCCAGTACTTC.

Comments on this clone: The same CDR3 arises from other DNA sequences in this sample as well. This chain joins TRBV27 and TRBJ2-6, with 10 bases fitting TRBD1. The ends lost 8 bases at V and 1 base at J; junction bases unmatched: 5. The CDR3 is 16 amino acids. CDR1 and CDR2 (germline): MNHEY, SMNVEV (reference sequence). As DNA, the CDR3 is TGTGCCAGCGGTAGGGACAGGGGATCTGGGGCCAACGTCCTGACTTTC. Protein sequence: CASGRDRGSGANVLTF.

The chain recombines TRBV7-8 with TRBJ2-7, with 10 bases identical to TRBD2. The germline V gene has CDR1 SGHVS and CDR2 FQNEAQ. V gave up 5 bases and J gave up 2 bases; unmatched junction bases: 6. CDR3 length: 15 residues. The CDR3 is CASSHGLADAYEQYF. The DNA of the CDR3 is TGTGCCAGCAGCCACGGACTAGCGGACGCCTACGAGCAGTACTTC.

The gene calls are TRBV27 and TRBJ1-3, with D tentatively TRBD1 (5 bases). The CDR3 totals 17 residues. From germline, CDR1 is MNHEY and CDR2 SMNVEV (reference sequence). V lost 5 bases and J lost 0, with 17 bases in between. The CDR3, as DNA: TGTGCCAGCAGTCCATCCTCAAAGGGGACCTCTGGAAACACCATATATTTT. Translating it yields CASSPSSKGTSGNTIYF.

This clone appeared once. This sequence joins TRBV4-2 and TRBJ2-3, with a possible D match to TRBD2 (6 bases). Trimming shortened V by 5 bases and J by 0 bases, and 9 bases separated the two germline ends. The germline CDR1 and CDR2 sequences are LGHNA and YNFKEQ. The CDR3 runs 14 residues. The DNA for the CDR3 is TGTGCCAGCAGCGGGGCGGGAAGCACAGATACGCAGTATTTT. Translating gives CASSGAGSTDTQYF.

In DNA, the CDR3 is TGCAGCGTGGTTGGTAGAAGCTCCTACGAGCAGTACTTC. Translation gives CSVVGRSSYEQYF. This chain connects TRBV29-1 to TRBJ2-7; the D is unclear. This CDR3 has 13 residues. V lost 6 bases and J lost 0, with 12 bases in between. The germline V gene has CDR1 SQVTM and CDR2 ANQGSEA.

The chain combines TRBV11-2 with TRBJ1-4; 9 positions match TRBD1. The CDR3 is made up of 16 amino acids. The trim removed 1 base at V and 6 bases at J, leaving 6 bases unmatched. Per germline, CDR1 SGHAT and CDR2 FQNNGV. CDR3 residues: CASSLALQGADEKLFF. In DNA, the CDR3 is TGTGCCAGCAGCTTAGCGCTACAGGGGGCTGATGAAAAACTGTTTTTT.

The rearrangement joins TRBV18 to TRBJ1-1; 10 nucleotides line up with TRBD1. The CDR3 length is 16 residues. Germline V gives CDR1 KGHSH, CDR2 LQKENI. J gave up 1 base and V 3 bases, and 5 bases lay outside the gene matches. The CDR3 loop reads CASSPLDRGENTEAFF. In DNA, the CDR3 is TGTGCCAGCTCACCGTTGGACAGGGGGGAGAACACTGAAGCTTTCTTT.

The gene calls are TRBV28 and TRBJ2-5; 7 nucleotides agree with TRBD1. The DNA end lines up better with TRBJ2-7; the J call may be wrong. This CDR3 comprises 14 residues. Germline loops: CDR1 MDHEN, CDR2 SYDVKM. The DNA for the CDR3 is TGTGCCAGCAGTGTCCGGGACAGCTCCTACGAGCAGTACTTC. The encoded protein is CASSVRDSSYEQYF.